This T cell receptor beta chain was observed in a study of control samples from healthy donors and cancer patients. The CDR3 loop spans 17 amino acids. Germline loops: CDR1 LGHNA, CDR2 YSLEER. The ends lost 0 bases at V and 7 bases at J; junction bases unmatched: 11. Only in-frame clones appear in the TCRdb table, and some are missing; sequencing was by immunoSEQ multiplex PCR. The data show approximately 150,000 clones, approximately 91% seen once. The sample taken for sequencing was blood. The V call is TRBV4-3, the J call TRBJ2-1; 8 bases line up with TRBD1. The receptor was derived from a man younger than 40 in good health. The CDR3 here is CASSQDHRETGVNEQFF. CDR3 nucleotide sequence: TGCGCCAGCAGCCAAGACCATCGGGAGACAGGGGTAAATGAGCAGTTCTTC.